Described below is a single T cell receptor beta chain sequence and its context. Its antigen is still unknown. The sample is drawn from a study of T cell responses to AZD1222 COVID-19 vaccine. Study-wide results and caveats: Rises in breadth and depth of Spike-specific TCRs came after two AZD1222 doses. Females made up more of the donors, who were largely white British, and clonal diversity may have come out too low. Among those given AZD1222, only six were seropositive at baseline.

CDR3 length equals 13 residues. Trimming left V 3 bases short and J 7 bases short, with 13 bases between. Germline V CDR1 and CDR2: SGDLS, YYNGEE. The data were produced by immunoSEQ multiplex PCR, yet TCRdb's version contains in-frame clones alone and is incomplete. Of about 140,000 clones listed, 90% to 95% were seen once; the top ten hold roughly 4%. The V call is TRBV9, the J call TRBJ1-1; D remains unclear. This TCR was sampled from an adult in good health. The specimen was peripheral blood, collected on day 0 of AZD1222 vaccination. CDR3 residues: CASSAGTGVEAFF. CDR3 nucleotides: TGTGCCAGCAGCGCAGGAACCGGAGTTGAAGCTTTCTTT.